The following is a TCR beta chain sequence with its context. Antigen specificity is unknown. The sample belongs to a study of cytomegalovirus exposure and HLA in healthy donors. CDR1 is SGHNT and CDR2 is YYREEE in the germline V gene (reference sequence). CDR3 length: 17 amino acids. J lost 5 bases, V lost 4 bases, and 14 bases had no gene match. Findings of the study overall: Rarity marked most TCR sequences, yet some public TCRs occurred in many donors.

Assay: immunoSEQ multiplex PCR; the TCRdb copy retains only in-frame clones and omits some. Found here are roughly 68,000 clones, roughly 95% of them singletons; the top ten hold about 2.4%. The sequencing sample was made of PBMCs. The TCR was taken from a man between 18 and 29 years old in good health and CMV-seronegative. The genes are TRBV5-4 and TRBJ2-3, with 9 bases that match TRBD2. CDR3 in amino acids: CASSTRGGGRVGDTQYF. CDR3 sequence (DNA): TGTGCCAGCAGCACCCGGGGCGGCGGGAGGGTTGGAGATACGCAGTATTTT.